This note documents a single T cell receptor (beta chain) sequence. The V segment lost 3 bases and the J segment 2 bases; nucleotides outside the gene matches: 3. The CDR3 runs to 15 residues. Germline assignment: CDR1 MNHEY and CDR2 SVGAGI. Tregs were sorted as CD4+CD25+CD127-/low cells. TCRdb used MiXCR to reprocess the 5' RACE reads, holding one entry per CDR3 protein. Of 62,000 or so distinct CDR3 sequences detected, roughly 28% appear once; the ten largest clones hold around 2%. This chain joins TRBV6-5 and TRBJ1-4, with 7 bases matching TRBD1. Sequencing used tumor-infiltrating Tregs sorted from the breast tumor. This clonotype was obtained from a female donor with breast cancer. The CDR3 DNA sequence: TGTGCCAGCAGTTATTCGGACAGGACTAATGAAAAACTGTTTTTT. Its translation is CASSYSDRTNEKLFF.